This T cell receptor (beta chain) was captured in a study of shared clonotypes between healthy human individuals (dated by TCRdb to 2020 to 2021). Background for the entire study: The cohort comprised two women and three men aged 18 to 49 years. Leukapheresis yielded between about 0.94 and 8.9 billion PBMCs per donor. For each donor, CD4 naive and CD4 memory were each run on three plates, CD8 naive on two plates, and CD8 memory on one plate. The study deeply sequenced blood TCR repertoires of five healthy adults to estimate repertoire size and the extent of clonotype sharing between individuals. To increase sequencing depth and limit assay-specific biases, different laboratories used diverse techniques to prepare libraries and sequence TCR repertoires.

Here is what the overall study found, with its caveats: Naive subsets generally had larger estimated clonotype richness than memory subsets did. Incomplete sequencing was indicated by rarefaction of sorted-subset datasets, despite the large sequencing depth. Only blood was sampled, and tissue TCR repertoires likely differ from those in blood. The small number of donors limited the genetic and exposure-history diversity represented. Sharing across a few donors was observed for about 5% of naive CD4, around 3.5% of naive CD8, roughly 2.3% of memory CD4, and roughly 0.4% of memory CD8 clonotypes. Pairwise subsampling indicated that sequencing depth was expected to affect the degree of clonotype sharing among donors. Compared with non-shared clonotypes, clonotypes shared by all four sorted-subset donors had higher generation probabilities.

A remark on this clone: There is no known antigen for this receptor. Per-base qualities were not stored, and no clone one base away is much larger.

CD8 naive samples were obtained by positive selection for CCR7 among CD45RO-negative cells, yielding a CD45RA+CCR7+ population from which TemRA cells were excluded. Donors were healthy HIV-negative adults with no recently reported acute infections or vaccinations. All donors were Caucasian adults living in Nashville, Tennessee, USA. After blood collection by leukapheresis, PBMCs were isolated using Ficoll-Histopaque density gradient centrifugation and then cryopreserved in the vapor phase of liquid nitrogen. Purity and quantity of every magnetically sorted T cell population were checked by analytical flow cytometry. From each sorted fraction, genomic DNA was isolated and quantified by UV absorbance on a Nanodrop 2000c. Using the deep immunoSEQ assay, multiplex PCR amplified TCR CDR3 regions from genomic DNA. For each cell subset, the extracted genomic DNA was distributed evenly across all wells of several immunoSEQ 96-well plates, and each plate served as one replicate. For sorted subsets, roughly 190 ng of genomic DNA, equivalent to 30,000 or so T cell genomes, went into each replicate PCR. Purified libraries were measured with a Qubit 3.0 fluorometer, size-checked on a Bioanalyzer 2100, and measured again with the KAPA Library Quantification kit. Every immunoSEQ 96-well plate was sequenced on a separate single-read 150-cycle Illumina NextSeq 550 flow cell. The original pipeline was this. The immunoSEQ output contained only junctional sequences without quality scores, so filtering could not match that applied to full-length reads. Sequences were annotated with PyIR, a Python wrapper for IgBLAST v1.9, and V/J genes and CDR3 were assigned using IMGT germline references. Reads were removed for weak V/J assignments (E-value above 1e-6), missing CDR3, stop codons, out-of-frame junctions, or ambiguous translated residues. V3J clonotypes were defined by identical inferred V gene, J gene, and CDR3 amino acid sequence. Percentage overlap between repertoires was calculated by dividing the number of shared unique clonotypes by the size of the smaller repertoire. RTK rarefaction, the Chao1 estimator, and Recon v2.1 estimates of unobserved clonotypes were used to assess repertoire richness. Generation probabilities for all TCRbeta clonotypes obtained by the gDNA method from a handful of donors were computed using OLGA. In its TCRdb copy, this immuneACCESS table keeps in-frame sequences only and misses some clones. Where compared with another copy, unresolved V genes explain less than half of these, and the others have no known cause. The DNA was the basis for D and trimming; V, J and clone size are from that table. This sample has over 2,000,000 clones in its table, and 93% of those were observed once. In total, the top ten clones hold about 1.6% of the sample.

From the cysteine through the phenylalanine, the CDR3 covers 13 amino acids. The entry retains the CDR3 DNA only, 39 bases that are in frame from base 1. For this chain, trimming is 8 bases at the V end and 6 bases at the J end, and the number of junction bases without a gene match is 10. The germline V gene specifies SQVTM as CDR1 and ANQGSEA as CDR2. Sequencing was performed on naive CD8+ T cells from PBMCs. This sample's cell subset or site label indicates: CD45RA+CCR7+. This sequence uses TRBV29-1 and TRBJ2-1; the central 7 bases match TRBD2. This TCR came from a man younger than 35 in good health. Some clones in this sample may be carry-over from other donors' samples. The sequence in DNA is TGCAGCCTCTTAACGGGGGGAGGCAATGAGCAGTTCTTC. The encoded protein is CSLLTGGGNEQFF.